This T cell receptor beta chain was sequenced for a study of T cells in Graves' hyperthyroidism and ophthalmopathy. The source material, RNA transcripts, was used to amplify TCR beta CDR3 regions. Using the HTBI primer set, a first-round RT-PCR was run on the TCR CDR3. MiXCR, applied by TCRdb to the multiplex PCR reads, yields one record per CDR3 protein. In the table there are about 360,000 distinct CDR3 sequences, roughly 25% of which are singletons. Thyroid ultrasound, orbital computed tomography, clinical symptoms, and serum thyroxine and TRAb underpinned diagnoses. This clonotype was seen repeatedly, ten times or more. Its cognate antigen is unknown. General study results and limits: By a 13 V-J model, ophthalmopathy was set apart from stable hyperthyroidism.

The source is a man between 50 and 59 years old with Graves' hyperthyroidism. Sample: blood.

CDR3: CASRPGTGVGEQYF. CDR3 nucleotides: TGTGCCAGCAGGCCCGGGACGGGGGTGGGGGAGCAGTACTTC. The gene calls are TRBV28 and TRBJ2-7; a possible D gene is TRBD2 (6 bases). CDR1 and CDR2 (germline): MDHEN, SYDVKM. V was clipped by 6 bases and J by 7 bases, with 19 bases between them. The CDR3 spans 14 residues.